A single sample gave rise to the 23 T cell receptor beta chains below, sequenced in a study of T cells after yellow fever vaccination. TCRdb recomputed calls from the 5' RACE reads with MiXCR, one row per CDR3 protein. This sample has around 320,000 distinct CDR3 sequences, with approximately 4% found just once. The sequences come from PBMCs, collected 15 days after the yellow fever booster vaccination. The origin of the receptors is a man aged 18-30 years who received the YFV17D yellow fever vaccine.

This clonotype has a handful of counts. The rearrangement links TRBV5-6 to TRBJ1-3; D is uncertain. V shed 4 bases and J shed 2 bases, with 10 bases lying between them. Germline V gene lookup returns CDR1 SGHDT and CDR2 YYEEEE. This CDR3 has 14 amino acids. The CDR3 DNA follows: TGTGCCAGCAGCCGCGTCGGTCCTGGAAACACCATATATTTT. As protein: CASSRVGPGNTIYF.

This clonotype was found a few times. The chain couples TRBV12-3 or TRBV12-4 to TRBJ2-1; TRBD2 matches at 9 bases. Trimming cost V 1 base and J 3 bases; bases outside gene matches: 4. This CDR3 has 16 residues. The CDR3 DNA follows: TGTGCCAGCAGTTTAGAGGCGGGGGGGCACTACAATGAGCAGTTCTTC. Translating gives CASSLEAGGHYNEQFF.

This clonotype was counted between two and nine times. This rearrangement joins TRBV27 to TRBJ2-5; D might be TRBD2 (6 bases). From germline, CDR1 is MNHEY and CDR2 SMNVEV (reference sequence). V was shortened by 4 bases and J by 7 bases, with 10 bases between the two germline ends. This CDR3 comprises 12 residues. The CDR3 is CASSSGGLTQYF. CDR3 in DNA: TGTGCCAGCAGTTCCGGGGGACTGACCCAGTACTTC.

This clonotype was recorded at least ten times. The chain employs TRBV6-5 and TRBJ2-5; TRBD2 matches 7 bases. Germline V CDR1 and CDR2: MNHEY, SVGAGI. Trimming removed 7 bases from V and 2 bases from J; junction bases left unmatched: 1. CDR3 length: 12 amino acids. In nucleotides, the CDR3 is TGTGCCAGCATGGGAGGGCAAGAGACCCAGTACTTC. Its protein product is CASMGGQETQYF.

This clonotype has ten or more counts. This rearrangement joins TRBV7-2 to TRBJ1-2; no clear D. CDR1 SGHTA and CDR2 FQGNSA come from the germline V gene. The CDR3 contains 15 residues. Trimming took off 3 bases at V and 4 bases at J, with 15 bases between the two ends. The CDR3 here is CASSLQVTSLYGYTF. CDR3 coding DNA: TGTGCCAGCAGCTTGCAGGTGACTTCTCTCTATGGCTACACCTTC.

This clonotype was counted at least ten times. The chain links TRBV6-5 to TRBJ1-3; 8 nucleotides agree with TRBD1. V lost 6 bases and J lost 7; bases outside the gene matches: 8. The CDR3 has 14 amino acids. The germline CDR1 and CDR2 sequences are MNHEY and SVGAGI. Here the CDR3 DNA reads TGTGCCAGCAGCCAGACAGGGGATCTGAACACCATATATTTT. Amino acids: CASSQTGDLNTIYF.

This clonotype turned up a few times. The CDR3 DNA follows: TGCGCCAGCAGCTTAAGGACAGGCAATAATTCACCCCTCCACTTT. This encodes CASSLRTGNNSPLHF. The chain links TRBV5-1 to TRBJ1-6; 7 bases agree with TRBD1. The CDR3 sequence is 15 residues long. The J segment lost 5 bases and the V segment lost 2 bases, leaving 4 bases of the junction unmatched. Germline lookup yields CDR1 SGHRS and CDR2 YFSETQ.

Ten or more counts support this clonotype. V is TRBV5-1 and J is TRBJ2-5, with unresolved D. Trimming took off 4 bases at V and 2 bases at J, with 6 bases between the two ends. Germline V lookup: CDR1 SGHRS, CDR2 YFSETQ. CDR3 length: 12 amino acids. CDR3 sequence: CASSTEQETQYF. Here the CDR3 DNA reads TGCGCCAGCAGCACAGAGCAAGAGACCCAGTACTTC.

This clonotype was observed many times. The chain joins TRBV6-5 to TRBJ1-1, with 8 positions matching TRBD1. J was trimmed by 14 bases and V by 6 bases; bases with no gene match: 20. The CDR3 length is 15 residues. The germline V gene has CDR1 MNHEY and CDR2 SVGAGI. CDR3 sequence (DNA): TGTGCCAGCAGCTCTCATCCCCAGGGGGCAACAGGTGCGTTCTTT. It codes for CASSSHPQGATGAFF.

Ten or more counts support this clonotype. The chain combines TRBV5-5 with TRBJ1-1; D unclear. Trimming pared 1 base from V and 0 bases from J, leaving 10 bases between. The CDR3 is 15 residues long. CDR1 and CDR2 from the germline V gene are SGHKS and YYEKEE (reference sequence). CDR3 DNA sequence: TGTGCCAGCAGCTTGTCAGCAGCCCTGAACACTGAAGCTTTCTTT. The encoded protein is CASSLSAALNTEAFF.

This clonotype has only a few counts. The chain recombines TRBV19 with TRBJ1-2; possibly TRBD1 for D (5 bases). The CDR3 is 15 amino acids. V was trimmed by 7 bases and J by 8 bases, leaving 23 bases between them. CDR1 and CDR2 (germline): LNHDA, SQIVND (reference sequence). The CDR3 DNA is TGTGCCAGTATACAGGAGACAGCAGACGGGCGCGGCTACACCTTC. This codes for CASIQETADGRGYTF.

This clonotype has at least ten counts. The chain carries TRBV6-2 or TRBV6-3 and TRBJ2-5, with a weak D call TRBD2 (7 bases). CDR1 is MNHEY and CDR2 is SVGEGT in the germline V gene. V lost 11 bases, J lost 8 bases, and 15 bases lay in between. The CDR3 extends over 11 amino acids. CDR3 in amino acids: CASGAGATQYF. For the CDR3, the DNA is TGTGCCTCCGGGGCGGGGGCCACCCAGTACTTC.

This clonotype was observed a few times. The rearrangement uses TRBV20-1 and TRBJ2-7; 8 bases are shared with TRBD2. This CDR3 comprises 15 residues. The germline CDR1 and CDR2 sequences are DFQATT and SNEGSKA (reference sequence). The trim removed 3 bases at V and 4 bases at J, leaving 11 bases unmatched. The CDR3: CSARRSMAGGYEQYF. CDR3 nucleotides: TGCAGTGCTAGGAGGAGTATGGCGGGGGGATACGAGCAGTACTTC.

There are many counts of this clonotype. The rearrangement uses TRBV20-1 and TRBJ2-3; perhaps TRBD2 as D (5 bases). Per germline, CDR1 DFQATT and CDR2 SNEGSKA (reference sequence). CDR3 size: 17 residues. Trimming stripped 3 bases from V and 5 bases from J, with 24 bases between. This chain's CDR3 is CSASIPVMFFREDTQYF. The CDR3 region has the DNA TGCAGTGCTAGCATCCCGGTTATGTTCTTTCGGGAAGATACGCAGTATTTT.

This clonotype was seen many times. CDR3 residues: CASSLSQTSPLHF. As DNA, the CDR3 is TGCGCCAGCAGCTTGTCGCAGACTTCACCCCTCCACTTT. V gene TRBV5-1 combines with J gene TRBJ1-6; unclear D gene. CDR1 is SGHRS, CDR2 YFSETQ, per germline. V gave up 1 base and J gave up 9 bases, with 8 bases separating them. CDR3 length equals 13 residues.

This clonotype was seen ten or more times. V is TRBV6-5 and J is TRBJ1-4; the match to TRBD1 covers 10 bases. CDR1 and CDR2 from the germline V gene are MNHEY and SVGAGI. This CDR3 comprises 13 residues. With V trimmed by 7 bases and J by 7 bases, 3 bases remained unmatched. DNA for the CDR3: TGTGCCAGCAAGACAGGGGGCAGTGAAAAACTGTTTTTT. It translates to CASKTGGSEKLFF.

The table lists this clonotype with many counts. V gene TRBV18 combines with J gene TRBJ2-7; the match to TRBD1 covers 7 bases. The CDR3 length is 16 residues. Unmatched junction bases numbered 10, after V lost 2 bases and J lost 3 bases. In germline, CDR1 is KGHSH, CDR2 LQKENI. CDR3 protein: CASSPGQGRDSYEQYF. As DNA, the CDR3 is TGTGCCAGCTCACCAGGGCAGGGCAGGGACAGCTACGAGCAGTACTTC.

Ten or more counts support this clonotype. The chain carries TRBV4-1 and TRBJ2-7; D perhaps matches TRBD1 (6 bases). Germline V gene data show CDR1 as MGHRA and CDR2 as YSYEKL. V was shortened by 3 bases and J by 3 bases, with 9 bases between the two germline ends. The CDR3 length is 13 residues. CDR3 sequence (DNA): TGCGCCAGCAGCCAGAAACAGGGCTACGAGCAGTACTTC. Translating it yields CASSQKQGYEQYF.

This clonotype was counted many times. The chain couples TRBV29-1 to TRBJ1-2; D is ambiguous. The length of the CDR3 is 10 residues. Per the germline V gene, CDR1 is SQVTM and CDR2 is ANQGSEA. V lost 0 bases and J lost 14, with 10 bases in between. DNA for the CDR3: TGCAGCGTTGAAGATGGAAGGAAGACCTTC. The encoded protein is CSVEDGRKTF.

This clonotype was detected many times. The rearrangement links TRBV6-4 to TRBJ2-1; D may be TRBD1 (6 bases). CDR1 MRHNA and CDR2 SNTAGT come from the germline V gene. Trimming cost V 4 bases and J 6 bases, with 10 bases left between them. This CDR3 has 13 residues. For the CDR3, the DNA is TGTGCCAGCAGTGGCGACAGGTTCAATGAGCAGTTCTTC. Translated, it gives CASSGDRFNEQFF.

The rearrangement links TRBV5-1 to TRBJ2-7; 7 bases match TRBD1. The CDR3 loop spans 13 amino acids. Trimming at V came to 7 bases and at J to 1 base, leaving 5 bases not matched to a gene. The germline gives CDR1 SGHRS, CDR2 YFSETQ. CDR3 loop: CASSTGKSYEQYF. The CDR3 coding sequence is TGCGCCAGCTCGACAGGGAAATCCTACGAGCAGTACTTC.

In regard to this clonotype: A read error is possible here, since a much larger clone lies one base away. DNA for the CDR3: TGTGCCACCAGCAGAGGGGCGGTTAGGCGAGAGACCCAGTACTTC. This codes for CATSRGAVRRETQYF. The chain is built from TRBV15 and TRBJ2-5, with D unresolved. Germline-derived CDR1 and CDR2 are LNHNV and YYDKDF (reference sequence). The CDR3 length is 15 residues. V lost 1 base and J 4 bases, leaving 13 bases between the germline ends.

This clonotype was seen a few times. This chain links TRBV12-3 or TRBV12-4 with TRBJ1-5, with a tentative D call TRBD1 (5 bases). V shed 3 bases and J shed 4 bases, with 10 bases lying between them. This CDR3 has 14 amino acids. CDR3 protein: CASSLRGRNQPQHF. CDR3 in DNA: TGTGCCAGCAGTTTGAGGGGACGAAATCAGCCCCAGCATTTT.